Given below is one TCR beta chain in context. Its antigen is unknown. This specimen comes from a study of cytomegalovirus exposure and HLA in healthy donors. Turning to the study itself: Most donors, roughly 82% of a few hundred genotyped, fell in the Caucasian-associated ancestry cluster.

The study, taken as a whole, reports: In vitro assays verified that three CMV-associated chains recognized CMV antigens specifically. Upon later analysis, HLA-associated TCR beta chains proved more clonally expanded than other, equally common chains. Previously analyzed data showed that most TCR beta V segments were productive at a frequency of about 87% or about 30%.

Primers for the PCR totalled 60 Vbeta and 13 Jbeta. Profiling relied on immunoSEQ multiplex PCR, and the TCRdb table lists in-frame clones only, not all of them. The table has about 140,000 clones, 72% seen once; the top ten hold approximately 2%. Germline-derived CDR1 and CDR2 are SEHNR and FQNEAQ (reference sequence). Losses at the gene ends were 1 base for V and 5 bases for J; bases not matched to a gene: 7. The CDR3 spans 15 residues. This TCR was sampled from a man in his forties in good health and CMV-seronegative. Source material: PBMCs. The rearrangement joins TRBV7-9 to TRBJ1-1; 7 bases are shared with TRBD1. CDR3 protein: CASSLGWQGGTEAFF. The CDR3 bases are TGTGCCAGCAGCTTAGGGTGGCAGGGGGGAACTGAAGCTTTCTTT.